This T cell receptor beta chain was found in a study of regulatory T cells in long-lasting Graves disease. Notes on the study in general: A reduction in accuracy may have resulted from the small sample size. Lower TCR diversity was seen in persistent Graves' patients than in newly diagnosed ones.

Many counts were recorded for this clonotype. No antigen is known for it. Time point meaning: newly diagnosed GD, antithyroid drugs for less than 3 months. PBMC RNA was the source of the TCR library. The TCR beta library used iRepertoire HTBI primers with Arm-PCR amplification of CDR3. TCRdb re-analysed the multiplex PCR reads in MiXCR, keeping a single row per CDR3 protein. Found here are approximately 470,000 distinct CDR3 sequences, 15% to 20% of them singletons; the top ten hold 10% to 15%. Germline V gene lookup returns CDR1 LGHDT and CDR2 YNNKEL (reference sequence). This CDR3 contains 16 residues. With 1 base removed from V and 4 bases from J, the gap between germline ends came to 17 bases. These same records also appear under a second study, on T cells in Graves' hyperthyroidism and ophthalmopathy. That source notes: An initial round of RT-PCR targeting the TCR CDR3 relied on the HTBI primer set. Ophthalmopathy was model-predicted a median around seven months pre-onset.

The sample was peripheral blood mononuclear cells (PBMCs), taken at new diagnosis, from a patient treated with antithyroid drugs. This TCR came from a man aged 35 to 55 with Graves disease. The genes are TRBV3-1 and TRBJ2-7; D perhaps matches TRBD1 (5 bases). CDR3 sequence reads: CASSQVPDIGLYEQYF. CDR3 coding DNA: TGTGCCAGCAGCCAAGTCCCGGACATAGGGCTATACGAGCAGTACTTC.